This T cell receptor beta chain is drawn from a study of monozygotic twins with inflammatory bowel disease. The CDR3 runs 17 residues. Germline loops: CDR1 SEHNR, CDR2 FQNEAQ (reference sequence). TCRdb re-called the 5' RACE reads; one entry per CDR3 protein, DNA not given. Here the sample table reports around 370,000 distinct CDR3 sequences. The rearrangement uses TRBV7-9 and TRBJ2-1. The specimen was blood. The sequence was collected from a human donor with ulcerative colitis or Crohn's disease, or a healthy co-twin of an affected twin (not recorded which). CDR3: CASSPNPRIKPYNEQFF.